This entry lists 2 T cell receptor beta chains sequenced from one sample in a study of cytomegalovirus exposure and HLA in healthy donors. With 60 Vbeta and 13 Jbeta primers, the PCR was carried out. TCRdb's table, derived via immunoSEQ multiplex PCR, lists solely in-frame clones and lacks some. The sample includes 95,000 to 100,000 clones, roughly three quarters of them seen just once. The sequencing sample was made of PBMCs. The receptors originated from a man in his forties in good health and CMV-seronegative.

The rearrangement links TRBV27 to TRBJ1-2; 8 nucleotides agree with TRBD1. V shed 5 bases, J shed 4 bases, and the junction held 6 bases outside the gene matches. Germline loops: CDR1 MNHEY, CDR2 SMNVEV (reference sequence). The CDR3 has 14 residues. The CDR3 bases are TGTGCCAGCAGTCCTGGACAGGGCTTCTATGGCTACACCTTC. Residues: CASSPGQGFYGYTF.

This clone was picked up a small number of times. The chain joins TRBV28 to TRBJ2-3, with 9 bases matching TRBD1. CDR3 length equals 16 residues. In germline, CDR1 is MDHEN, CDR2 SYDVKM. With 6 bases clipped from V and 6 bases from J, the junction kept 13 bases outside the gene matches. As DNA, the CDR3 is TGTGCCAGCAGGACCCGTAAGGGGGACAGGGCGGATACGCAGTATTTT. This gives the protein CASRTRKGDRADTQYF. Full variable domain (rest looked up from reference TRBV28 and TRBJ2-3): DVKVTQSSRYLVKRTGEKVFLECVQDMDHENMFWYRQDPGLGLRLIYFSYDVKMKEKGDIPEGYSVSREKKERFSLILESASTNQTSMYLCASRTRKGDRADTQYFGPGTRLTVL.